This T cell receptor beta chain was sequenced during a study of T cells in Graves' hyperthyroidism and ophthalmopathy. Using RNA transcripts as the source, TCR beta CDR3 regions were amplified. The TCR CDR3 was amplified in a first-round RT-PCR using the HTBI primer set. TCRdb re-called the multiplex PCR reads with MiXCR, one entry per CDR3 protein. The sample carries over 300,000 distinct CDR3 sequences, about 15% recorded once. On this clonotype: Its antigen is as yet unknown.

Trimming removed 8 bases at V and 5 bases at J, with 17 bases between. CDR1 is SNHLY and CDR2 is FYNNEI in the germline V gene. The CDR3 spans 14 residues. Study-level points and caveats: Expanded thyroid clonotypes (above 0.001) were mostly also found in blood.

Over 18 months, lack of ophthalmopathy progression marked Graves' hyperthyroidism as stable. Each diagnosis drew on symptoms, thyroxine, TRAb, thyroid ultrasound and orbital computed tomography findings. The PBMCs had their origin in less than 13 ml of fresh peripheral blood. Material: blood. The genes are TRBV2 and TRBJ2-3, with a tentative D call TRBD2 (6 bases). This TCR was sampled from a woman between 55 and 75 years old with Graves' hyperthyroidism. The chain's CDR3 is CASVPTGGKDTQYF. CDR3 nucleotide sequence: TGTGCCAGCGTTCCGACTGGCGGGAAAGATACGCAGTATTTT.